This entry lists 20 T cell receptor beta chains sequenced from one sample in a study of Ad26.COV2.S vaccination and SARS-CoV-2 variants. Indicated treatment: some 19 received Ad26.COV2.S at low or high dose, single or two shots; about 5 received placebo; per-sample allocation not given. On day 63 after the first injection, vaccine and placebo recipients gave samples. Assay used: immunoSEQ multiplex PCR; TCRdb lists only in-frame clones, some missing. Of around 400,000 clones in the sample, about four fifths were seen once. Sequencing used peripheral blood, obtained in a trial of Ad26.COV2.S vaccine versus placebo. These receptors were taken from a person between 18 and 65 years old who received the Ad26.COV2.S COVID-19 vaccine or a placebo.

This chain uses TRBV11-2 with TRBJ1-6, with 7 bases that match TRBD1. The length of the CDR3 is 15 residues. V was clipped by 0 bases and J by 10 bases; unmatched bases: 6. The germline CDR1 and CDR2 sequences are SGHAT and FQNNGV. The CDR3 sequence is CASSLETGRQSPLHF. CDR3 nucleotide sequence: TGTGCCAGCAGCTTAGAGACAGGGAGACAGTCACCCCTCCACTTT.

CDR3 sequence reads: CASSLVGTEVTEAFF. For the CDR3, the DNA is TGTGCCAGCAGCTTAGTTGGGACGGAGGTCACTGAAGCTTTCTTT. The J gene is TRBJ1-1, the V gene TRBV7-2, with a weak D call TRBD1 (5 bases). Germline V CDR1 and CDR2: SGHTA, FQGNSA. The CDR3 consists of 15 residues. Trimming took off 1 base at V and 4 bases at J, with 13 bases between the two ends.

The gene calls are TRBV30 and TRBJ2-4; D is ambiguous. This CDR3 has 15 residues. The V end lost 2 bases, the J end lost 0 bases, and 11 bases lay between the germline ends. Germline-derived CDR1 and CDR2 are GTSNPN and SVGIG (reference sequence). This chain's CDR3 is CAWSPLPGAKNIQYF. CDR3 in DNA: TGTGCCTGGAGTCCACTGCCGGGAGCCAAAAACATTCAGTACTTC. Together with reference TRBV30 and TRBJ2-4, the CDR3 gives the full variable domain: SQTIHQWPATLVQPVGSPLSLECTVEGTSNPNLYWYRQAAGRGLQLLFYSVGIGQISSEVPQNLSASRPQDRQFILSSKKLLLSDSGFYLCAWSPLPGAKNIQYFGAGTRLSVL.

This chain links TRBV7-3 with TRBJ2-2, with 8 bases matching TRBD2. Per the germline V gene, CDR1 is SGHTA and CDR2 is FQGTGA. The CDR3 covers 15 residues. After removal of 5 bases from V and 1 base from J, the junction contained 3 bases not matched to a gene. The CDR3 is CASSLAGMNTGELFF. The CDR3 nucleotides are TGTGCCAGCAGCCTAGCGGGCATGAACACCGGGGAGCTGTTTTTT.

The V gene is TRBV19, the J gene TRBJ2-3, with D unresolved. V lost 4 bases to trimming and J lost 2 bases, with 4 bases between them. Germline CDR1 is LNHDA and CDR2 is SQIVND (reference sequence). The CDR3 sequence is 12 residues long. The CDR3 reads CASSRHTDTQYF. The CDR3 DNA reads as TGTGCCAGTAGTAGACACACAGATACGCAGTATTTT.

The rearrangement joins TRBV30 to TRBJ2-6, with D hard to call. CDR3 size: 15 residues. CDR1 is GTSNPN, CDR2 SVGIG, per germline (reference sequence). Trimming left V 3 bases short and J 4 bases short, with 13 bases between. CDR3 sequence reads: CAWSLSRRGANVLTF. The CDR3 DNA follows: TGTGCCTGGAGCCTGAGTCGCAGGGGGGCCAACGTCCTGACTTTC.

The rearrangement uses TRBV11-2 and TRBJ1-4, with no clear D. The germline V gene has CDR1 SGHAT and CDR2 FQNNGV. This CDR3 comprises 14 residues. V was pared by 1 base and J by 0 bases, with 3 bases between. The CDR3, as DNA: TGTGCCAGCAGCTTAGGGTCAACTAATGAAAAACTGTTTTTT. Translated: CASSLGSTNEKLFF.

The V call is TRBV27, the J call TRBJ2-2; D perhaps matches TRBD2 (6 bases). The CDR3 runs 15 residues. Between the trimmed V and J ends, which lost 5 bases and 2 bases, there was a span of 12 bases. Germline V gene sequence: CDR1 MNHEY, CDR2 SMNVEV (reference sequence). Here the CDR3 reads CASSLLSGNTGELFF. The CDR3 DNA is TGTGCCAGCAGTCTCCTTAGCGGTAACACCGGGGAGCTGTTTTTT.

V gene TRBV6-5 combines with J gene TRBJ1-2, with D unresolved. The CDR3 is 11 residues long. Trimming removed 3 bases from V and 8 bases from J, with 7 bases in between. Germline assignment: CDR1 MNHEY and CDR2 SVGAGI. The CDR3 sequence: CASSYGEGYTF. CDR3 nucleotide sequence: TGTGCCAGCAGTTATGGGGAAGGCTACACCTTC.

The chain recombines TRBV9 with TRBJ1-1; tentative D call: TRBD1 (5 bases). The CDR3 sequence is 17 residues long. Germline V gives CDR1 SGDLS, CDR2 YYNGEE. Trimming took off 7 bases at V and 4 bases at J, with 26 bases between the two ends. The chain's CDR3 is CASGSREQEITPTEAFF. The CDR3 DNA follows: TGTGCCAGCGGTAGTAGGGAACAGGAAATAACCCCCACTGAAGCTTTCTTT.

The V gene is TRBV12-2, the J gene TRBJ1-5. TRBV12-2 represents a pseudogene. This CDR3 has 17 residues. Written as DNA, the CDR3 is TGTGCAAGTCGCTTAGCTTTTAAGTTAGGCAGCAATCAGCCCCAGCATTTT. Its translation is CASRLAFKLGSNQPQHF.

CDR3 amino acids: CASSYGTRMETQYF. DNA of the CDR3: TGTGCCAGCAGTTATGGGACTAGGATGGAGACCCAGTACTTC. This chain links TRBV6-6 with TRBJ2-5, with TRBD2 identical over 8 bases. Germline V CDR1 and CDR2: MNHNY, SVGAGI (reference sequence). CDR3 length equals 14 residues. V lost 3 bases to trimming and J lost 5 bases; unmatched junction nucleotides: 5.

V usage is TRBV2 and J usage is TRBJ1-1, with TRBD1 identical over 11 bases. Germline CDR1 reads SNHLY; CDR2 reads FYNNEI. J gave up 6 bases and V 7 bases, and 13 bases lay outside the gene matches. The CDR3 consists of 16 residues. Written as DNA, the CDR3 is TGTGCCAGCAAAGGACAGGGGGCGCTTCCGGGCGCTGAAGCTTTCTTT. It specifies CASKGQGALPGAEAFF.

The V and J genes are TRBV19 and TRBJ2-7; D gene ambiguous. This CDR3 contains 12 residues. The germline V gene encodes CDR1 LNHDA and CDR2 SQIVND (reference sequence). Trimming took off 5 bases at V and 2 bases at J, with 7 bases between the two ends. CDR3 bases: TGTGCCAGTAGTTCTCCTCCCTACGAGCAGTACTTC. Translation gives CASSSPPYEQYF. Complete variable domain (other parts from reference TRBV19 and TRBJ2-7): DGGITQSPKYLFRKEGQNVTLSCEQNLNHDAMYWYRQDPGQGLRLIYYSQIVNDFQKGDIAEGYSVSREKKESFPLTVTSAQKNPTAFYLCASSSPPYEQYFGPGTRLTVT.

The chain has TRBV4-1 and TRBJ1-2, with 12 nucleotides matching TRBD1. V shed 6 bases and J 6 bases; nucleotides not matched to a gene: 14. This CDR3 comprises 17 residues. The germline V gene encodes CDR1 MGHRA and CDR2 YSYEKL. In DNA, the CDR3 is TGCGCCAGCAGGAGTCCCGGGACAGGGGGCGACATGGATGGCTACACCTTC. Its protein product is CASRSPGTGGDMDGYTF.

The gene calls are TRBV27 and TRBJ1-6; D unclear. CDR3 length: 13 amino acids. CDR1 is MNHEY and CDR2 is SMNVEV in the germline V gene (reference sequence). The V end lost 3 bases, the J end lost 10 bases, and 10 bases lay between the germline ends. The CDR3 DNA reads as TGTGCCAGCAGTTTTGGACTGGGGTCACCCCTCCACTTT. This encodes CASSFGLGSPLHF.

The chain joins TRBV12-3 or TRBV12-4 to TRBJ2-7, with a weak D call TRBD1 (5 bases). The CDR3 has 13 amino acids. Trimming stripped 2 bases from V and 7 bases from J, with 12 bases between. DNA of the CDR3: TGTGCCAGCAGTTTACACAGGACCCGGGAGCAGTACTTC. Amino acid sequence: CASSLHRTREQYF.

The chain recombines TRBV7-6 with TRBJ2-2, with 10 bases lining up with TRBD1. The germline CDR1 and CDR2 sequences are SGHVS and FNYEAQ. This CDR3 is built from 19 residues. The V gene end was trimmed by 1 base and the J gene end by 3 bases; junction bases not matched to a gene: 11. The CDR3 DNA sequence: TGTGCCAGCAGCTTAGTAACCCCGGGACAGGGGTTCTACACCGGGGAGCTGTTTTTT. It yields the protein CASSLVTPGQGFYTGELFF.

A word on this clone: The conserved closing phenylalanine or tryptophan is absent in this CDR3, likely reflecting a read error. Because the CDR3's place on the DNA is in doubt, the DNA is left out and the CDR3 is given as listed by TCRdb. The V gene is TRBV5-1, the J gene TRBJ2-7; TRBD2, the table's D call, lacks a check against the DNA. The CDR3 is 12 amino acids in total, end residues counted. CDR1 and CDR2 (germline): SGHRS, YFSETQ. This chain's CDR3 is CASTPLLLSPAS.

The chain carries TRBV7-2 and TRBJ1-3; possible D gene TRBD1, 5 bases. The V end lost 1 base, the J end lost 5 bases, and 15 bases lay between the germline ends. Germline assignment: CDR1 SGHTA and CDR2 FQGNSA. The CDR3 runs to 16 residues. This chain's CDR3 is CASSLEAGLARNTIYF. The CDR3 coding sequence is TGTGCCAGCAGCTTAGAGGCAGGGCTGGCTAGAAACACCATATATTTT. Full variable domain (remainder filled in from reference TRBV7-2 and TRBJ1-3): GAGVSQSPSNKVTEKGKDVELRCDPISGHTALYWYRQSLGQGLEFLIYFQGNSAPDKSGLPSDRFSAERTGGSVSTLTIQRTQQEDSAVYLCASSLEAGLARNTIYFGEGSWLTVV.